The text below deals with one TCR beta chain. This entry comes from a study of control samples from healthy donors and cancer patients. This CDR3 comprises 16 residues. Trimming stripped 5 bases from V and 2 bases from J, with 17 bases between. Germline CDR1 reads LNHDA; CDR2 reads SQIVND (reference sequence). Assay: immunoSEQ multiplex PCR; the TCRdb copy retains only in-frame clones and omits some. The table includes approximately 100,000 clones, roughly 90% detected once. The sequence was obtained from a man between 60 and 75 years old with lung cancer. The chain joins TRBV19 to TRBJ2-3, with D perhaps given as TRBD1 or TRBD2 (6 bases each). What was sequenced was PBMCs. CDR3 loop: CASSLGGTSDTDTQYF. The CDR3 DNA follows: TGTGCCAGTAGTTTAGGGGGGACCTCAGACACAGATACGCAGTATTTT.